This TCR beta chain was sequenced in a study of regulatory T cells in long-lasting Graves disease. Regarding the study as a whole: Persistent cases favored TRBV28, TRBJ1-2 and TRBJ2-5.

Germline CDR1 is MNHNS and CDR2 is SASEGT. V dropped 5 bases and J dropped 0 bases, with 14 bases sitting between them. The CDR3 spans 16 residues. This clonotype occurred many times. Its antigen is not known. Combining iRepertoire HTBI primers with Arm-PCR of CDR3 regions, the authors built TCR beta libraries. TCRdb processed the multiplex PCR reads anew with MiXCR; each CDR3 protein has one entry. The sample carries 510,000 or so distinct CDR3 sequences, more than 10% recorded once. Time point noted: newly diagnosed GD, antithyroid drugs for less than 3 months. The TCR library was prepared using RNA isolated from PBMCs. The same sample was also used in a study of T cells in Graves' hyperthyroidism and ophthalmopathy. In that study: Patients were aged 18 to 65, had disease duration under 2 months, and had newly diagnosed hyperthyroidism. Exclusion of a patient resulted from uncontrolled infection, other autoimmune disease, pregnancy or lactation.

This TCR was sampled from a woman aged 25-40 years with Graves disease. Here the sequenced sample was peripheral blood mononuclear cells (PBMCs), taken at new diagnosis, from a patient treated with antithyroid drugs. This rearrangement joins TRBV6-1 to TRBJ2-1, with D perhaps matching TRBD2 (5 bases). In DNA form, the CDR3 reads TGTGCCAGCAGTCCCCGAGCAGCGGACTCCTACAATGAGCAGTTCTTC. Translation: CASSPRAADSYNEQFF.